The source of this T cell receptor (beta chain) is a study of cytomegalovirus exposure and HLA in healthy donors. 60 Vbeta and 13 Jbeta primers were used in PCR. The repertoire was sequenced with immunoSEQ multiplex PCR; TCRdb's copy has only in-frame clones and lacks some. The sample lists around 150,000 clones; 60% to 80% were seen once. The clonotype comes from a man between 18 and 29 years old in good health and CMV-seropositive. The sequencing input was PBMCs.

The CDR3 nucleotides read TGTGCCAGCAGGCGGGGACCTGCGGTTGGAAACACCATATATTTT. This translates into CASRRGPAVGNTIYF. The chain uses TRBV6-5 and TRBJ1-3, with D perhaps TRBD1 (5 bases). From germline, CDR1 is MNHEY and CDR2 SVGAGI. The germline V and J ends were trimmed by 6 bases and 3 bases, with 15 bases remaining between them. The CDR3 spans 15 residues.